This T cell receptor beta chain is from a study of graft-versus-host responses after intestinal transplantation. Study at large: Recipients received multivisceral, liver-intestinal, or isolated intestinal transplants. Tacrolimus and steroids were given for 3 to 4 years to all recipients after anti-thymocyte globulin induction.

Broader study findings: GvH clonotypes were identified within recipient marrow, with a subset emerging first in ileum or blood.

V lost 0 bases and J lost 4, with 5 bases in between. The CDR3 has 13 residues. In germline, CDR1 is SGHRS, CDR2 YFSETQ. Measured with immunoSEQ multiplex PCR; TCRdb has only the in-frame clones, and not every one. This sample has approximately 97,000 clones, with around 90% found just once. This clone appeared once. What it binds is unknown. This CDR3 is also generated by other DNA sequences in the sample. Sequencing used unstimulated CD8+ T cells sorted from spleen or lymph node cells, obtained before transplant. The clonotype comes from a human donor who was the organ donor for an intestinal transplant. The genes are TRBV5-1 and TRBJ2-1; D unclear. CDR3 in DNA: TGCGCCAGCAGCTTGGGAGGATACAATGAGCAGTTCTTC. This translates into CASSLGGYNEQFF.